This entry features one TCR beta chain sequence. This specimen comes from a study of blood T cell repertoires in COVID-19. On the study more broadly: From the United States, Italy and Spain came samples of acute and convalescent COVID-19. Sample material is recorded as cDNA or gDNA derived from T cells, B-cell-depleted T cells, or PBMCs.

Germline-derived CDR1 and CDR2 are SEHNR and FQNEAQ (reference sequence). The V gene end was trimmed by 1 base and the J gene end by 7 bases; junction bases not matched to a gene: 4. The CDR3 has 14 residues. Per the authors' pipeline: Estimates of nucleated cell counts were drawn from the amplification of reference gene primers. Method: immunoSEQ multiplex PCR; TCRdb's copy keeps in-frame clones and lacks some. V and J calls and clone size come straight from that table; D and trimming were deduced from the DNA. The table shows 110,000 or so clones, with roughly 79% occurring only once. Source material: peripheral blood. The sequence came from a woman in her 70s with acute or convalescent COVID-19. The rearrangement links TRBV7-9 to TRBJ1-5; 7 bases match TRBD1. The CDR3 is CASSLGQGEQPQHF. CDR3 DNA: TGTGCCAGCAGCTTAGGACAGGGCGAGCAGCCCCAGCATTTT.